Shown below are 5 T cell receptor beta chains from a single sample sequenced in a study of shared clonotypes between healthy human individuals. Sequenced by immunoSEQ multiplex PCR; TCRdb stores in-frame clones only, minus some. The sample holds 800,000 or so clones, about 96% seen once. Naive CD8 cells comprised CD45RO-negative, CCR7-positively selected cells, excluding terminally differentiated effector memory CD45RA+ cells. Sequenced: naive CD8+ T cells sorted from blood. These receptors were taken from a man aged 30-40 years in good health.

This chain's CDR3 is CASSPGLAESSYEQYF. DNA of the CDR3: TGTGCCAGCAGCCCGGGACTAGCGGAGAGCTCCTACGAGCAGTACTTC. The chain couples TRBV13 to TRBJ2-7; 11 bases match TRBD2. Germline CDR1 PRHDT, CDR2 FYEKMQ (reference sequence). V shed 5 bases and J 0 bases; nucleotides not matched to a gene: 6. This CDR3 has 16 amino acids.

V is TRBV6-1 and J is TRBJ1-2, with D possibly being TRBD1 (5 bases). Per germline, CDR1 MNHNS and CDR2 SASEGT. CDR3 length: 12 amino acids. V lost 8 bases and J 2 bases, leaving 9 bases between the germline ends. The DNA for the CDR3 is TGTGCCAGCCGAGAGGGGAACTATGGCTACACCTTC. Protein sequence: CASREGNYGYTF.

The V gene is TRBV9, the J gene TRBJ2-3; D call uncertain. The CDR3 length is 14 residues. Germline loops: CDR1 SGDLS, CDR2 YYNGEE. V lost 4 bases and J 0 bases, leaving 9 bases between the germline ends. CDR3 nucleotide sequence: TGTGCCAGCAGCTCCCGTGCTAGCACAGATACGCAGTATTTT. Residues: CASSSRASTDTQYF. The whole variable domain, filled in from reference TRBV9 and TRBJ2-3, reads DSGVTQTPKHLITATGQRVTLRCSPRSGDLSVYWYQQSLDQGLQFLIQYYNGEERAKGNILERFSAQQFPDLHSELNLSSLELGDSALYFCASSSRASTDTQYFGPGTRLTVL.

This clone was counted a single time. V gene TRBV6-1 combines with J gene TRBJ2-2, with D unresolved. Germline-derived CDR1 and CDR2 are MNHNS and SASEGT. V was pared by 2 bases and J by 3 bases, with 4 bases between. The CDR3 has 13 residues. CDR3 sequence reads: CASSESYTGELFF. In nucleotides, the CDR3 is TGTGCCAGCAGTGAATCTTACACCGGGGAGCTGTTTTTT.

This clone has more than one count but fewer than ten. J is TRBJ1-1 and V is TRBV5-6, with D uncertain. V was pared by 0 bases and J by 0 bases, with 9 bases between. The CDR3 covers 15 residues. Germline V gene sequence: CDR1 SGHDT, CDR2 YYEEEE. CDR3 in DNA: TGTGCCAGCAGCTTGGAGCTGGGTCTGAACACTGAAGCTTTCTTT. This codes for CASSLELGLNTEAFF.